The TCR beta chain under discussion was sequenced for a study of control samples from healthy donors and cancer patients. Germline CDR1 reads ENHRY; CDR2 reads SYGVKD. The CDR3 has 16 residues. Trimming removed 2 bases from V and 0 bases from J, with 12 bases in between. Data came from immunoSEQ multiplex PCR; TCRdb stores just in-frame clones and leaves some out. This sample carries under 150,000 clones, about 93% of them seen once, and the ten largest clones take 2% to 3%. Material: blood. The receptor comes from a man aged 25 to 40 in good health. This rearrangement joins TRBV10-3 to TRBJ2-3; D might be TRBD1 (6 bases). CDR3 sequence reads: CAISELQQGSTDTQYF. CDR3 sequence (DNA): TGTGCCATCAGTGAGCTTCAACAGGGTAGCACAGATACGCAGTATTTT.